What follows are 27 T cell receptor beta chains derived from one specimen sequenced in a study of CD8 T cells in acute hepatitis C reinfection. Time point meaning: naive CD8 control sorted from an acute-time-point sample. Using immunoSEQ multiplex PCR, the repertoire was profiled, and TCRdb retains in-frame clones only, with some absent. Among around 34,000 clones, more than 75% were seen once, and the ten largest hold 0.4% to 0.6%. The sequenced sample consisted of naive CD8+ T cells from PBMCs. The receptors originated from a man in his thirties or forties with chronic hepatitis C.

The CDR3 is CASSLEGGGATTDTQYF. CDR3 nucleotide sequence: TGTGCCAGCAGCTTAGAAGGAGGGGGAGCAACGACAGATACGCAGTATTTT. The J gene is TRBJ2-3, the V gene TRBV11-1, with D perhaps TRBD1 or TRBD2 (6 bases each). The CDR3 totals 17 residues. Germline CDR1 and CDR2: SGHAT and FQDESV (reference sequence). Trimming left V 1 base short and J 3 bases short, with 17 bases between.

J is TRBJ2-7 and V is TRBV7-9, with D maybe TRBD1 (5 bases). Germline loops: CDR1 SEHNR, CDR2 FQNEAQ (reference sequence). The CDR3 contains 13 residues. Trimming removed 4 bases from V and 4 bases from J, with 11 bases in between. As DNA, the CDR3 is TGTGCCAGCAGCTCCCACAGGATATACGAGCAGTACTTC. Its translation: CASSSHRIYEQYF.

The table lists this clone with a count of one. This chain joins TRBV19 and TRBJ2-7; D call uncertain. With 1 base removed from V and 3 bases from J, the gap between germline ends came to 1 base. Germline values: CDR1 LNHDA, CDR2 SQIVND (reference sequence). This CDR3 region has 11 residues. CDR3 amino acids: CASSIGYEQYF. CDR3 coding DNA: TGTGCCAGTAGTATAGGCTACGAGCAGTACTTC.

This chain links TRBV19 with TRBJ1-5; possible D gene TRBD1, 6 bases. Trimming took 7 bases from V and 3 from J, leaving 16 bases between them. This CDR3 is 15 amino acids long. Germline CDR1 and CDR2: LNHDA and SQIVND (reference sequence). The CDR3 sequence is CASTPKGQHNQPQHF. The CDR3 nucleotides are TGTGCCAGTACCCCGAAAGGACAGCACAATCAGCCCCAGCATTTT.

This chain links TRBV12-5 with TRBJ1-6; TRBD1 agrees at 8 bases. Germline values: CDR1 LGHNT, CDR2 FRNRAP. This CDR3 has 15 amino acids. Trimming cost V 5 bases and J 8 bases; bases outside gene matches: 8. The CDR3 DNA follows: TGTGCTAGTGGTCGGACAGGGAATGATGATTCACCCCTCCACTTT. Protein: CASGRTGNDDSPLHF.

The V and J genes are TRBV11-2 and TRBJ2-7; possibly TRBD1 or TRBD2 for D (5 bases each). Trimming pared 2 bases from V and 0 bases from J, leaving 8 bases between. Germline V lookup: CDR1 SGHAT, CDR2 FQNNGV. This CDR3 region has 14 residues. The CDR3 DNA reads TGTGCCAGCAGCTTAATTGGGGGCTCCTACGAGCAGTACTTC. Its translation is CASSLIGGSYEQYF. The full variable domain, its missing parts supplied by reference TRBV11-2 and TRBJ2-7, is EAGVAQSPRYKIIEKRQSVAFWCNPISGHATLYWYQQILGQGPKLLIQFQNNGVVDDSQLPKDRFSAERLKGVDSTLKIQPAKLEDSAVYLCASSLIGGSYEQYFGPGTRLTVT.

In DNA, the CDR3 is TGTGCCACCAGGGATAGCGGGGCAACCGAGCAGTACTTC. Its protein is CATRDSGATEQYF. The chain is built from TRBV2 and TRBJ2-7; 8 bases map to TRBD2. The ends lost 10 bases at V and 6 bases at J; junction bases unmatched: 11. Germline CDR1 and CDR2: SNHLY and FYNNEI. There are 13 residues in the CDR3. The whole variable domain, filled in from reference TRBV2 and TRBJ2-7, reads EPEVTQTPSHQVTQMGQEVILRCVPISNHLYFYWYRQILGQKVEFLVSFYNNEISEKSEIFDDQFSVERPDGSNFTLKIRSTKLEDSAMYFCATRDSGATEQYFGPGTRLTVT.

J is TRBJ1-2 and V is TRBV19; the match to TRBD1 covers 10 bases. Germline values: CDR1 LNHDA, CDR2 SQIVND (reference sequence). J gave up 7 bases and V 6 bases, and 8 bases lay outside the gene matches. CDR3 length equals 14 residues. For the CDR3, the DNA is TGTGCCAGTAGCGCGGGACAGGGGATTCTTGGCTACACCTTC. Its translation: CASSAGQGILGYTF. Based on the CDR3 plus reference TRBV19 and TRBJ1-2, the full variable domain is DGGITQSPKYLFRKEGQNVTLSCEQNLNHDAMYWYRQDPGQGLRLIYYSQIVNDFQKGDIAEGYSVSREKKESFPLTVTSAQKNPTAFYLCASSAGQGILGYTFGSGTRLTVV.

The chain combines TRBV9 with TRBJ2-5; 10 positions match TRBD1. With 3 bases clipped from V and 3 bases from J, the junction kept 8 bases outside the gene matches. Germline assignment: CDR1 SGDLS and CDR2 YYNGEE. This CDR3 comprises 16 residues. The CDR3: CASSAISGTGEETQYF. CDR3 nucleotides: TGTGCCAGCAGCGCCATATCCGGGACAGGGGAAGAGACCCAGTACTTC.

The chain links TRBV19 to TRBJ1-1; a weak D match, TRBD1 (6 bases). The CDR3 has 13 residues. Germline CDR1 LNHDA, CDR2 SQIVND (reference sequence). The ends were cut back, 2 bases at V and 4 bases at J, with 8 bases in the middle. As DNA, the CDR3 is TGTGCCAGTAGTATAACAGGGAGCACTGAAGCTTTCTTT. Amino acid sequence: CASSITGSTEAFF.

The gene calls are TRBV4-3 and TRBJ2-3; tentatively, D is TRBD1 (5 bases). Per the germline V gene, CDR1 is LGHNA and CDR2 is YSLEER. This CDR3 region has 14 residues. Trimming cost V 0 bases and J 2 bases, with 6 bases left between them. The chain's CDR3 is CASSQDGATDTQYF. The CDR3 nucleotides are TGCGCCAGCAGCCAAGATGGGGCCACAGATACGCAGTATTTT.

The rearrangement joins TRBV6-5 to TRBJ2-2; maybe TRBD1 (6 bases). CDR1 and CDR2 (germline): MNHEY, SVGAGI. The CDR3 covers 12 residues. V lost 4 bases and J lost 9, with 9 bases in between. CDR3 in amino acids: CASSSQGRELFF. DNA of the CDR3: TGTGCCAGCAGTTCCCAGGGGAGGGAGCTGTTTTTT.

The V and J genes are TRBV4-1 and TRBJ2-7; possibly TRBD1 for D (5 bases). Germline lookup yields CDR1 MGHRA and CDR2 YSYEKL. V was shortened by 1 base and J by 2 bases, with 12 bases between the two germline ends. The CDR3 extends over 15 amino acids. CDR3 residues: CASSQAWTPTYEQYF. The CDR3 nucleotides are TGCGCCAGCAGCCAAGCCTGGACACCCACCTACGAGCAGTACTTC.

DNA of the CDR3: TGTGCCAGCAACTTTGGCCATGGCTACACCTTC. Translation gives CASNFGHGYTF. The chain links TRBV28 to TRBJ1-2; D unclear. The ends were cut back, 7 bases at V and 6 bases at J, with 9 bases in the middle. Germline-derived CDR1 and CDR2 are MDHEN and SYDVKM. This CDR3 region has 11 residues.

The rearrangement joins TRBV10-3 to TRBJ2-1; 12 positions agree with TRBD1. Unmatched junction bases numbered 12, after V lost 7 bases and J lost 5 bases. CDR3 size: 17 residues. Germline V CDR1 and CDR2: ENHRY, SYGVKD. The CDR3 loop is CAIKGQGAKLADNEQFF. The CDR3 region has the DNA TGTGCCATCAAGGGACAGGGGGCCAAACTAGCGGACAATGAGCAGTTCTTC.

The V gene is TRBV4-1, the J gene TRBJ1-6, with 8 positions matching TRBD1. Per the germline V gene, CDR1 is MGHRA and CDR2 is YSYEKL. This CDR3 has 15 residues. Trimming cost V 3 bases and J 10 bases; bases outside gene matches: 8. The CDR3 protein is CASSQTDRGISPLHF. For the CDR3, the DNA is TGCGCCAGCAGCCAGACCGACAGGGGAATATCACCCCTCCACTTT.

The CDR3 nucleotides read TGTGCCAGCAGCCCGGGGACGAGCAATGAGCAGTTCTTC. Protein sequence: CASSPGTSNEQFF. The J gene is TRBJ2-1, the V gene TRBV28; tentatively, D is TRBD1 or TRBD2 (5 bases each). The germline V gene has CDR1 MDHEN and CDR2 SYDVKM. V was clipped by 6 bases and J by 6 bases, with 12 bases between them. This CDR3 contains 13 residues. The full variable domain, in which reference TRBV28 and TRBJ2-1 provide the parts outside the CDR3, is DVKVTQSSRYLVKRTGEKVFLECVQDMDHENMFWYRQDPGLGLRLIYFSYDVKMKEKGDIPEGYSVSREKKERFSLILESASTNQTSMYLCASSPGTSNEQFFGPGTRLTVL.

This chain links TRBV30 with TRBJ1-1; D gene unclear. The CDR3 has 14 residues. CDR1 is GTSNPN and CDR2 is SVGIG in the germline V gene (reference sequence). Trimming took 0 bases from V and 1 from J, leaving 9 bases between them. The CDR3 bases are TGTGCCTGGAGTGTTGGTATAGAGAACACTGAAGCTTTCTTT. Translated: CAWSVGIENTEAFF.

The CDR3 coding sequence is TGTGCCAGCAGCGAGGGGACGGCGGCCTATGAGCAGTTCTTC. Translating gives CASSEGTAAYEQFF. The rearrangement joins TRBV9 to TRBJ2-1; the D gene could be TRBD1 or TRBD2 (5 bases each). The CDR3 spans 14 residues. From germline, CDR1 is SGDLS and CDR2 YYNGEE. Trimming removed 3 bases from V and 8 bases from J, with 15 bases in between.

This clone was found once. The rearrangement links TRBV9 to TRBJ2-5; 8 nucleotides agree with TRBD2. The CDR3 consists of 15 residues. CDR1 is SGDLS, CDR2 YYNGEE, per germline. The V and J ends lost 4 bases and 0 bases, in that order; junction bases with no gene match: 5. CDR3 protein: CASSPSGGYQETQYF. CDR3 DNA: TGTGCCAGCAGCCCGAGCGGGGGCTACCAAGAGACCCAGTACTTC.

The V call is TRBV11-2, the J call TRBJ1-2; 7 positions match TRBD1. Germline values: CDR1 SGHAT, CDR2 FQNNGV. V was pared by 3 bases and J by 5 bases, with 6 bases of the junction left unmatched. The CDR3 contains 14 residues. The CDR3 DNA is TGTGCCAGCAGCTTCCCAGGGACAGATTATGGCTACACCTTC. Translated, it gives CASSFPGTDYGYTF.

The chain joins TRBV4-1 to TRBJ2-7; D assignment may be TRBD1 or TRBD2 (5 bases each). The ends were cut back, 3 bases at V and 6 bases at J, with 15 bases in the middle. The CDR3 totals 14 residues. The germline V gene encodes CDR1 MGHRA and CDR2 YSYEKL. The CDR3 spells CASSQTPGASEQYF. The CDR3, as DNA: TGCGCCAGCAGCCAGACGCCCGGGGCTAGCGAGCAGTACTTC.

A few counts support this clone. The chain carries TRBV6-5 and TRBJ1-2; D remains ambiguous. The CDR3 is 12 amino acids. The V end lost 6 bases, the J end lost 7 bases, and 12 bases lay between the germline ends. CDR1 is MNHEY and CDR2 is SVGAGI in the germline V gene. The CDR3 DNA follows: TGTGCCAGCAGCCCCGAAGGGTCTGGCTACACCTTC. Its protein is CASSPEGSGYTF.

J is TRBJ2-3 and V is TRBV7-8; 14 bases map to TRBD2. This CDR3 is built from 17 residues. Germline CDR1 SGHVS, CDR2 FQNEAQ. V shed 3 bases, J shed 4 bases, and the junction held 6 bases outside the gene matches. The CDR3 here is CASSFSGTSGGSDTQYF. CDR3 nucleotides: TGTGCCAGCAGCTTTTCCGGGACTAGCGGGGGCTCAGATACGCAGTATTTT.

The rearrangement links TRBV7-9 to TRBJ2-7; 7 bases are a match to TRBD2. Germline V gene sequence: CDR1 SEHNR, CDR2 FQNEAQ (reference sequence). The V and J ends lost 5 bases and 3 bases, in that order; junction bases with no gene match: 16. This CDR3 region has 17 residues. In nucleotides, the CDR3 is TGTGCCAGCAGCCCCGAGCGTGGCGGGAGAGCGGTCTACGAGCAGTACTTC. Encoded protein: CASSPERGGRAVYEQYF.

V is TRBV4-2 and J is TRBJ2-5; 8 bases map to TRBD2. The ends lost 3 bases at V and 4 bases at J; junction bases unmatched: 10. Germline CDR1 reads LGHNA; CDR2 reads YNFKEQ. This CDR3 is built from 16 residues. CDR3 amino acids: CASSQPHGLAPETQYF. CDR3 bases: TGTGCCAGCAGCCAGCCACACGGACTAGCCCCAGAGACCCAGTACTTC.

This clone appeared a few times. The V gene is TRBV27, the J gene TRBJ2-7; 7 nucleotides align to TRBD1. The CDR3 has 14 residues. V was pared by 2 bases and J by 1 base, with 2 bases of the junction left unmatched. Germline loops: CDR1 MNHEY, CDR2 SMNVEV (reference sequence). In DNA, the CDR3 is TGTGCCAGCAGTTTAGCCAGGGGGTCCTACGAGCAGTACTTC. As protein: CASSLARGSYEQYF.